The 13 T cell receptor beta chains below come from one sample, sequenced in a study of Ad26.COV2.S vaccination and SARS-CoV-2 variants. The repertoire was sequenced with immunoSEQ multiplex PCR; TCRdb's copy has only in-frame clones and lacks some. The data contain about 350,000 clones, less than 90% of them singletons. As to treatment: roughly 20 received Ad26.COV2.S at low or high dose, single or two shots; about 5 received placebo; per-sample allocation not given. The investigators took samples on day 63 after the first vaccine or placebo injection. Sequences were derived from peripheral blood, sampled in a trial of Ad26.COV2.S vaccine versus placebo. All receptors derive from a person between 18 and 60 years old who received the Ad26.COV2.S COVID-19 vaccine or a placebo.

J is TRBJ1-6 and V is TRBV7-2; a weak D match, TRBD1 (6 bases). V gave up 5 bases and J gave up 12 bases, with 17 bases separating them. This CDR3 is 14 amino acids long. CDR1 and CDR2 (germline): SGHTA, FQGNSA. The CDR3 sequence: CASSPGDVFVPLHF. The CDR3, as DNA: TGTGCCAGCAGCCCAGGGGACGTTTTCGTACCCCTCCACTTT.

This chain joins TRBV18 and TRBJ2-2; TRBD1 agrees at 7 bases. The germline gives CDR1 KGHSH, CDR2 LQKENI. V lost 5 bases, J lost 4 bases, and 4 bases stayed unmatched. The CDR3 sequence is 14 residues long. The CDR3 bases are TGTGCCAGCTCAGCCAACAGGGGCACCGGGGAGCTGTTTTTT. Encoded protein: CASSANRGTGELFF. Variable domain in full (rest from reference TRBV18 and TRBJ2-2): NAGVMQNPRHLVRRRGQEARLRCSPMKGHSHVYWYRQLPEEGLKFMVYLQKENIIDESGMPKERFSAEFPKEGPSILRIQQVVRGDSAAYFCASSANRGTGELFFGEGSRLTVL.

This sequence joins TRBV14 and TRBJ1-5; D is unresolved. V was trimmed by 1 base and J by 3 bases, leaving 7 bases between them. The germline V gene has CDR1 SGHDN and CDR2 FVKESK. This CDR3 comprises 14 residues. The DNA of the CDR3 is TGTGCCAGCAGCCAAGGGCTGACCAATCAGCCCCAGCATTTT. This sequence encodes CASSQGLTNQPQHF.

The genes are TRBV7-8 and TRBJ1-2; D gene ambiguous. With 5 bases removed from V and 8 bases from J, the gap between germline ends came to 9 bases. This CDR3 is built from 11 residues. The germline CDR1 and CDR2 sequences are SGHVS and FQNEAQ. CDR3: CASSRNRGYTF. In DNA form, the CDR3 reads TGTGCCAGCAGCCGGAATAGGGGCTACACCTTC.

V usage is TRBV2 and J usage is TRBJ2-7; a possible D gene is TRBD1 (6 bases). From germline, CDR1 is SNHLY and CDR2 FYNNEI. V gave up 7 bases and J gave up 3 bases, with 13 bases separating them. The CDR3 consists of 13 residues. CDR3 protein: CASNSGEVYEQYF. CDR3 nucleotide sequence: TGTGCCAGCAATTCAGGGGAAGTCTACGAGCAGTACTTC.

V gene TRBV15 combines with J gene TRBJ1-2; 8 positions agree with TRBD1. With 7 bases clipped from V and 7 bases from J, the junction kept 14 bases outside the gene matches. Germline V gene data show CDR1 as LNHNV and CDR2 as YYDKDF (reference sequence). The CDR3 has 15 amino acids. The CDR3 sequence is CATTLDREGAGGYTF. Written as DNA, the CDR3 is TGTGCCACCACCTTGGACAGGGAAGGGGCTGGTGGCTACACCTTC. Supplemented by reference TRBV15 and TRBJ1-2, the full variable domain reads DAMVIQNPRYQVTQFGKPVTLSCSQTLNHNVMYWYQQKSSQAPKLLFHYYDKDFNNEADTPDNFQSRRPNTSFCFLDIRSPGLGDTAMYLCATTLDREGAGGYTFGSGTRLTVV.

V gene TRBV18 combines with J gene TRBJ2-5; tentative D call: TRBD1 (6 bases). The CDR3 contains 14 residues. Per germline, CDR1 KGHSH and CDR2 LQKENI. Between the trimmed V and J ends, which lost 3 bases and 5 bases, there was a span of 13 bases. The CDR3 sequence: CASSPTTGRETQYF. DNA for the CDR3: TGTGCCAGCTCACCGACGACAGGTCGGGAGACCCAGTACTTC.

The chain combines TRBV9 with TRBJ1-5; unclear D gene. V was cut by 0 bases and J by 0 bases, with 7 bases left in between. This CDR3 contains 15 residues. The V gene's germline CDR1 is SGDLS and CDR2 YYNGEE. As DNA, the CDR3 is TGTGCCAGCAGCGTAGATGGGGATAGCAATCAGCCCCAGCATTTT. This sequence encodes CASSVDGDSNQPQHF.

The chain carries TRBV7-2 and TRBJ2-5, with D perhaps TRBD1 (5 bases). CDR1 and CDR2 (germline): SGHTA, FQGNSA. The CDR3 covers 14 residues. V was pared by 4 bases and J by 5 bases, with 14 bases between. DNA for the CDR3: TGTGCCAGCAGCTCATCGGTCAGGGCGGAGACCCAGTACTTC. Its translation is CASSSSVRAETQYF.

The chain is built from TRBV5-1 and TRBJ1-1; tentative D call: TRBD1 (6 bases). The CDR3 totals 14 residues. Trimming removed 4 bases from V and 6 bases from J, with 16 bases in between. Germline CDR1 and CDR2: SGHRS and YFSETQ. The CDR3 is CASSMTQGTAEAFF. In nucleotides, the CDR3 is TGCGCCAGCAGCATGACACAGGGAACCGCTGAAGCTTTCTTT.

V and J are TRBV4-3 and TRBJ2-5; weak D call: TRBD1 (5 bases). The germline V gene encodes CDR1 LGHNA and CDR2 YSLEER. Trimming removed 0 bases from V and 1 base from J, with 9 bases in between. CDR3 length: 15 amino acids. The CDR3 protein is CASSQDARAQETQYF. CDR3 bases: TGCGCCAGCAGCCAAGATGCCAGGGCCCAAGAGACCCAGTACTTC.

The V call is TRBV5-4, the J call TRBJ2-4; the match to TRBD2 covers 7 bases. V dropped 4 bases and J dropped 0; count of bases not matched to a gene: 1. Germline CDR1 SGHNT, CDR2 YYREEE (reference sequence). The CDR3 has 14 residues. In DNA form, the CDR3 reads TGTGCCAGCAGCCTAGCGGCAGCCAAAAACATTCAGTACTTC. This translates into CASSLAAAKNIQYF.

The chain uses TRBV20-1 and TRBJ2-3; TRBD2 matches at 8 bases. The CDR3 spans 14 residues. The ends lost 3 bases at V and 2 bases at J; junction bases unmatched: 4. The germline V gene encodes CDR1 DFQATT and CDR2 SNEGSKA (reference sequence). DNA for the CDR3: TGCAGTGCTAGTTATAGCGGGGTCACAGATACGCAGTATTTT. It translates to CSASYSGVTDTQYF.